The rows below give T cell receptor beta chains drawn from one sample of a study of control samples from healthy donors and cancer patients. Repertoires were generated with immunoSEQ multiplex PCR, while TCRdb's copy carries only in-frame clones and drops some. The repertoire consists of approximately 150,000 clones, with 94% occurring once and the leading ten covering around 13%. The source material was blood. Every receptor here comes from a man in his forties in good health. CDR3s include the opening cysteine and the closing phenylalanine or tryptophan. The order of the fields is D gene, J gene, V gene, CDR3 length, clone size, CDR3 protein, CDR3 DNA. The D gene is left open where the match is weak. Rows give clone size only sometimes, using once, few, many, or a class for an expanded clone.

- | TRBJ2-2 | TRBV9 | 14 | - | CASSSDGSTGELFF | TGTGCCAGCAGTTCGGACGGGAGCACCGGGGAGCTGTTTTTT
- | TRBJ2-7 | TRBV7-2 | 14 | - | CASRLGGGSYEQYF | TGTGCCAGCAGGTTAGGGGGGGGCTCCTACGAGCAGTACTTC
- | TRBJ2-3 | TRBV18 | 15 | - | CASSLNTPGQGPQYF | TGTGCCAGCTCACTTAATACGCCGGGACAAGGCCCGCAGTATTTT
- | TRBJ2-7 | TRBV19 | 11 | - | CASSSESEQYF | TGTGCCAGTAGTTCCGAAAGTGAGCAGTACTTC
- | TRBJ2-7 | TRBV7-2 | 15 | once | CASSYRWTFDYEQYF | TGTGCCAGCAGTTACCGTTGGACGTTCGATTACGAGCAGTACTTC
- | TRBJ1-2 | TRBV9 | 14 | - | CASSVGSPNYGYTF | TGTGCCAGCAGCGTAGGTAGCCCTAACTATGGCTACACCTTC
TRBD1 | TRBJ1-6 | TRBV7-9 | 16 | once | CASSLGDRNINSPLHF | TGTGCCAGCAGCTTAGGGGACAGGAACATCAATTCACCCCTCCACTTT
TRBD1 | TRBJ1-2 | TRBV5-6 | 13 | - | CASSLGTGYGYTF | TGTGCCAGCAGCTTGGGGACAGGCTATGGCTACACCTTC
- | TRBJ2-7 | TRBV12-3/TRBV12-4 | 11 | few | CASSPLYEQYF | TGTGCCAGCAGTCCCCTGTACGAGCAGTACTTC
- | TRBJ1-1 | TRBV19 | 13 | - | CASSISQNTEAFF | TGTGCCAGTAGTATATCACAGAACACTGAAGCTTTCTTT
TRBD1 | TRBJ2-7 | TRBV6-5 | 14 | - | CASMNGDRAHEQYF | TGTGCCAGCATGAACGGGGACAGGGCCCACGAGCAGTACTTC
- | TRBJ2-3 | TRBV12-3/TRBV12-4 | 11 | - | CASSYTDTQYF | TGTGCCAGCAGTTACACAGATACGCAGTATTTT
- | TRBJ1-3 | TRBV6-2/TRBV6-3 | 16 | - | CASSRGAWTNRNTIYF | TGTGCCAGCAGCCGCGGGGCGTGGACCAACAGGAACACCATATATTTT
TRBD1 | TRBJ1-1 | TRBV5-1 | 18 | - | CASSDIVGWTGKNTEAFF | TGCGCCAGCAGCGACATAGTTGGTTGGACAGGGAAAAACACTGAAGCTTTCTTT
- | TRBJ1-2 | TRBV12-3/TRBV12-4 | 12 | - | CASSWDLGGYTF | TGTGCCAGCAGTTGGGACCTTGGTGGCTACACCTTC
- | TRBJ1-1 | TRBV11-2 | 14 | once | CASSLWSTNTEAFF | TGTGCCAGCAGCTTATGGTCAACGAACACTGAAGCTTTCTTT
TRBD2 | TRBJ2-3 | TRBV2 | 20 | - | CASSSDPSGGRFSSTDTQYF | TGTGCCAGCAGTTCGGATCCTAGCGGGGGGCGATTTTCTAGCACAGATACGCAGTATTTT
- | TRBJ2-7 | TRBV5-4 | 16 | - | CASSLGTAIYNYEQYF | TGTGCCAGCAGCTTGGGGACCGCAATTTATAACTACGAGCAGTACTTC
TRBD1 | TRBJ2-4 | TRBV4-3 | 19 | once | CASSQGLRQGDNQKNIQYF | TGCGCCAGCAGCCAAGGATTACGGCAGGGGGATAACCAGAAAAACATTCAGTACTTC
- | TRBJ1-3 | TRBV12-5 | 15 | - | CASGLGSNSGNTIYF | TGTGCTAGTGGTTTGGGATCCAACTCTGGAAACACCATATATTTT
- | TRBJ1-6 | TRBV5-1 | 15 | - | CASSMRGTLDSPLHF | TGCGCCAGCAGCATGCGCGGGACACTTGATTCACCCCTCCACTTT
- | TRBJ2-3 | TRBV5-4 | 16 | - | CASSLEGRGWVDTQYF | TGTGCCAGCAGCTTGGAAGGCAGGGGCTGGGTAGATACGCAGTATTTT
- | TRBJ2-5 | TRBV12-3/TRBV12-4 | 13 | - | CASSTTGRETQYF | TGTGCCAGCAGTACCACAGGGCGGGAGACCCAGTACTTC
- | TRBJ1-4 | TRBV4-2 | 16 | - | CASSQDSGTTNEKLFF | TGTGCCAGCAGCCAAGATAGTGGAACAACTAATGAAAAACTGTTTTTT
- | TRBJ2-7 | TRBV29-1 | 12 | once | CSVVAASYEQYF | TGCAGCGTTGTTGCCGCATCCTACGAGCAGTACTTC
- | TRBJ2-5 | TRBV3-1/TRBV3-2 | 12 | - | CASSQPGGTQYF | TGTGCCAGCAGCCAACCCGGAGGGACCCAGTACTTC
- | TRBJ1-5 | TRBV10-3 | 14 | - | CAISESGNSQPQHF | TGTGCCATCAGTGAGTCGGGGAATAGTCAGCCCCAGCATTTT
TRBD1 | TRBJ1-3 | TRBV7-4 | 14 | - | CASSYGTGGNTIYF | TGTGCCAGCAGCTACGGGACAGGTGGAAACACCATATATTTT
- | TRBJ2-1 | TRBV9 | 13 | - | CASSVDGGNEQFF | TGTGCCAGCAGCGTAGACGGGGGTAATGAGCAGTTCTTC
- | TRBJ1-4 | TRBV5-1 | 14 | - | CASSTGTPNEKLFF | TGCGCCAGCAGCACCGGGACGCCTAATGAAAAACTGTTTTTT
TRBD1 | TRBJ1-2 | TRBV12-5 | 14 | once | CASGTDRGSLGYTF | TGTGCTAGTGGAACCGACAGGGGCTCCCTTGGCTACACCTTC
- | TRBJ1-3 | TRBV4-1 | 15 | - | CASSPPSTSGNTIYF | TGCGCCAGCAGCCCTCCCAGCACCTCTGGAAACACCATATATTTT
- | TRBJ2-1 | TRBV9 | 15 | once | CASSVVGEPYNEQFF | TGTGCCAGCAGCGTAGTAGGGGAGCCCTACAATGAGCAGTTCTTC
- | TRBJ2-3 | TRBV18 | 13 | - | CASSPPSTDTQYF | TGTGCCAGCTCACCACCGAGCACAGATACGCAGTATTTT
TRBD1 | TRBJ1-6 | TRBV11-2 | 15 | - | CASSSKGQIYSPLHF | TGTGCCAGCAGCTCGAAGGGACAGATATATTCACCCCTCCACTTT
TRBD1 | TRBJ2-6 | TRBV29-1 | 16 | - | CSVLDRGPSGANVLTF | TGCAGCGTTCTCGACAGGGGCCCCTCTGGGGCCAACGTCCTGACTTTC
- | TRBJ2-5 | TRBV27 | 14 | - | CASSSVQGGKTQYF | TGTGCCAGCAGTTCGGTACAGGGTGGAAAGACCCAGTACTTC
- | TRBJ1-3 | TRBV18 | 15 | - | CASSPDSLRGNTIYF | TGTGCCAGCTCACCCGACAGTCTAAGAGGAAACACCATATATTTT
TRBD2 | TRBJ2-1 | TRBV7-6 | 15 | once | CASSSSGGTYNEQFF | TGTGCCAGCAGTTCCTCGGGAGGAACCTACAATGAGCAGTTCTTC
TRBD1 | TRBJ2-1 | TRBV29-1 | 15 | - | CSANLNRGLHHEQFF | TGCAGCGCAAATTTGAACAGGGGGCTACACCATGAGCAGTTCTTC
TRBD2 | TRBJ2-1 | TRBV18 | 17 | - | CASSPLAGVREWNEQFF | TGTGCCAGCTCACCATTGGCGGGAGTGAGGGAATGGAATGAGCAGTTCTTC
TRBD1 | TRBJ1-4 | TRBV5-1 | 14 | - | CASSETGVGEKLFF | TGCGCCAGCAGCGAGACAGGGGTAGGGGAAAAACTGTTTTTT
- | TRBJ1-1 | TRBV29-1 | 11 | - | CSSRENTEAFF | TGCAGCTCCAGGGAGAACACTGAAGCTTTCTTT
- | TRBJ1-1 | TRBV4-3 | 14 | - | CASSQELGNTEAFF | TGCGCCAGCAGCCAAGAACTAGGAAACACTGAAGCTTTCTTT
- | TRBJ1-1 | TRBV4-3 | 15 | - | CASSLGGSRGTEAFF | TGCGCCAGCAGCCTTGGAGGTTCCCGGGGCACTGAAGCTTTCTTT
- | TRBJ1-1 | TRBV18 | 14 | - | CASSPYDEVTEAFF | TGTGCCAGCTCACCATACGACGAGGTTACTGAAGCTTTCTTT
TRBD1 | TRBJ2-2 | TRBV9 | 15 | - | CASSEGDRHTGELFF | TGTGCCAGCAGCGAGGGGGACAGGCACACCGGGGAGCTGTTTTTT
- | TRBJ1-5 | TRBV7-9 | 13 | - | CASSEGKGQPQHF | TGTGCCAGCAGTGAGGGAAAGGGGCAGCCCCAGCATTTT
- | TRBJ2-3 | TRBV6-6 | 10 | once | CASTGDTQYF | TGTGCCAGCACAGGAGATACGCAGTATTTT
TRBD1 | TRBJ2-3 | TRBV2 | 13 | - | CASGTGPRDTQYF | TGTGCCAGCGGGACAGGCCCCCGGGATACGCAGTATTTT
- | TRBJ1-2 | TRBV28 | 14 | - | CASSLTLLSYGYTF | TGTGCCAGCAGTCTTACTCTACTTAGCTATGGCTACACCTTC
- | TRBJ1-5 | TRBV19 | 16 | - | CASSIETGKVHQPQHF | TGTGCCAGTAGTATAGAGACTGGGAAGGTCCATCAGCCCCAGCATTTT
TRBD2 | TRBJ2-7 | TRBV7-8 | 17 | - | CASSFTRTSGASYEQYF | TGTGCCAGCAGCTTCACGCGGACTAGCGGGGCGTCCTACGAGCAGTACTTC
- | TRBJ2-1 | TRBV27 | 13 | - | CASSLRGVHEQFF | TGTGCCAGCAGTTTGAGAGGGGTCCATGAGCAGTTCTTC
TRBD1 | TRBJ2-3 | TRBV27 | 15 | - | CASRDDRGVTDTQYF | TGTGCCAGCAGGGACGACAGGGGGGTCACAGATACGCAGTATTTT